This T cell receptor (beta chain) comes out of a study of T cells in Graves' hyperthyroidism and ophthalmopathy. Study-level findings and limits: Blood held most thyroid clonotypes expanded above 0.001 frequency.

Every diagnosis used clinical symptoms, serum thyroxine and TRAb, thyroid ultrasound and orbital computed tomography. From RNA transcripts, TCR beta CDR3 regions were amplified. The HTBI primer set was used in a first-round RT-PCR of the TCR CDR3. TCRdb ran MiXCR on the multiplex PCR reads and lists one entry per CDR3 protein. The sample lists over 650,000 distinct CDR3 sequences; roughly 45% were seen once. A word on this clonotype: Its antigen is unknown.

This CDR3 has 16 residues. The ends lost 10 bases at V and 1 base at J; junction bases unmatched: 15. Germline assignment: CDR1 LNHNV and CDR2 YYDKDF (reference sequence). Specimen: peripheral blood or thyroid tissue (not recorded which). J is TRBJ1-1 and V is TRBV15, with TRBD1 matching over 7 bases. The TCR was taken from an adult man with Graves' disease, either hyperthyroidism or ophthalmopathy (not recorded which). The DNA for the CDR3 is TGTGCCAGTAGTCGACAGGGAAGGATCCCGAACACTGAAGCTTTCTTT. Translated, it gives CASSRQGRIPNTEAFF. Complete variable domain (other parts from reference TRBV15 and TRBJ1-1): DAMVIQNPRYQVTQFGKPVTLSCSQTLNHNVMYWYQQKSSQAPKLLFHYYDKDFNNEADTPDNFQSRRPNTSFCFLDIRSPGLGDTAMYLCASSRQGRIPNTEAFFGQGTRLTVV.